A single TCR beta chain is shown here with its context. The antigen remains undetermined. PCR used 60 Vbeta primers and 13 Jbeta primers. Authors' processing steps: Some 9.9 million shared chains were among some 75 million unique TCR beta chains counted in a later analysis. Only in-frame clones appear in the TCRdb table, and some are missing; sequencing was by immunoSEQ multiplex PCR. That table supplies the V and J calls and clone size; D and trimming were determined from the DNA. The sample contains 75,000 to 100,000 clones, around 75% of which appear only once. This sample is drawn from a study of cytomegalovirus exposure and HLA in healthy donors. Study-wide results and limits: One later analysis reportedly identified an Asian-associated ancestry cluster that showed fewer N-insertions than the roughly 700-donor mean. A missense variant in DCLRE1C was later tied to TCR beta V- and J-gene trimming.

Germline V gene sequence: CDR1 SNHLY, CDR2 FYNNEI. The CDR3 is made up of 12 amino acids. V was cut by 0 bases and J by 7 bases, with 6 bases left in between. The sample taken for sequencing was PBMCs. This sequence originates from a young man in good health and CMV-seropositive. The chain has TRBV2 and TRBJ1-1; tentative D call: TRBD1 (6 bases). The chain's CDR3 is CASSEADSEAFF. The CDR3 DNA reads TGTGCCAGCAGTGAAGCGGACAGTGAAGCTTTCTTT.